This T cell receptor beta chain was observed in a study of shared clonotypes between healthy human individuals. CDR1 is SEHNR, CDR2 FQNEAQ, per germline (reference sequence). This CDR3 has 15 residues. Unmatched junction bases numbered 3, after V lost 1 base and J lost 7 bases. Repertoires were generated with immunoSEQ multiplex PCR, while TCRdb's copy carries only in-frame clones and drops some. The data hold a few million clones, with around 90% observed a single time. Note on this clone: Its antigen is still unknown.

General study points: A handful of donors showed sharing of approximately 5% of naive CD4 clonotypes.

The V gene is TRBV7-9, the J gene TRBJ1-6; 8 bases match TRBD1. Source material: naive CD4+ T cells sorted from blood. Sample subset: CD45RA+ positively selected. This sequence originates from a man younger than 30 in good health. DNA of the CDR3: TGTGCCAGCAGCTTAGGCCAGGGGGCGAATTCACCCCTCCACTTT. Protein sequence: CASSLGQGANSPLHF.